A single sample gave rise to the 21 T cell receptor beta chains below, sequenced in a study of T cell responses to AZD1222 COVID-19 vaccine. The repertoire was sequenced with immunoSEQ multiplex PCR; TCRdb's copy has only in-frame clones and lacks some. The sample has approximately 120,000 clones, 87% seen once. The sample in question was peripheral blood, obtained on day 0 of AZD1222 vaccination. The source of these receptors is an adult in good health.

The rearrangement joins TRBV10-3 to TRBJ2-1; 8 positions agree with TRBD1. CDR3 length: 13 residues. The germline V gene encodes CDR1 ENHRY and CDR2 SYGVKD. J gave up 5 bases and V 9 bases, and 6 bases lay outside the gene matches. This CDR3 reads CAIQADRDNEQFF. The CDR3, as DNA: TGTGCCATACAAGCGGACAGGGACAATGAGCAGTTCTTC.

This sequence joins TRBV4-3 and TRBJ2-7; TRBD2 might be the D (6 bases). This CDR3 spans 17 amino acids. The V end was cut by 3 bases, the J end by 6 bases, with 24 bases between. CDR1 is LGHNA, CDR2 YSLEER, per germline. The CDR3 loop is CASSQGPLTGEVCEQYF. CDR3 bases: TGCGCCAGCAGCCAGGGTCCCCTTACGGGAGAAGTATGCGAGCAGTACTTC.

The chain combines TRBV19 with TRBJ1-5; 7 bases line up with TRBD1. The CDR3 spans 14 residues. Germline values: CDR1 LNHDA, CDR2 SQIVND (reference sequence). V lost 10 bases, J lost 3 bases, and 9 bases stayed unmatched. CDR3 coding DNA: TGTGCCACCAACAGGGGTATAGACAATCAGCCCCAGCATTTT. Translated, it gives CATNRGIDNQPQHF.

CDR3 DNA: TGTGCCAGCAGCTTAATGTCTCAGGGTTTCGAGCAGTACTTC. It is translated as CASSLMSQGFEQYF. The genes are TRBV7-2 and TRBJ2-7; D is possibly TRBD1 (5 bases). V was pared by 2 bases and J by 6 bases, with 14 bases between. The length of the CDR3 is 14 residues. Germline V gives CDR1 SGHTA, CDR2 FQGNSA.

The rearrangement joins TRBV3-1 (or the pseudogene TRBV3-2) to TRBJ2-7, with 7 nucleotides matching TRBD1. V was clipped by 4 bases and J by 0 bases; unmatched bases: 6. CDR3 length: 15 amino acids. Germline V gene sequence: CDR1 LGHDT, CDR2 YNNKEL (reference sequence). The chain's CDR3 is CASSRQGDSSYEQYF. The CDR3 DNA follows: TGTGCCAGCAGCCGTCAAGGGGACAGCTCCTACGAGCAGTACTTC.

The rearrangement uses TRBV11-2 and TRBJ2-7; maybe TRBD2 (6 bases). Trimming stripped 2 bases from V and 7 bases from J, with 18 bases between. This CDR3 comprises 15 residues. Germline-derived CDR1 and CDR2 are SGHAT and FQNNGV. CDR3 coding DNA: TGTGCCAGCAGCTTATCCCCCGGGAGTGAATGGGAGCAGTACTTC. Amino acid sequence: CASSLSPGSEWEQYF.

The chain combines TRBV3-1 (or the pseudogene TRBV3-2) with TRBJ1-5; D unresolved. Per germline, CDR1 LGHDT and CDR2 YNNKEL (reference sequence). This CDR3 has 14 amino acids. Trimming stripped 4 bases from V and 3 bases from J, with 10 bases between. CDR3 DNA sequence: TGTGCCAGCAGCCCTACATGGGACAATCAGCCCCAGCATTTT. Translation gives CASSPTWDNQPQHF.

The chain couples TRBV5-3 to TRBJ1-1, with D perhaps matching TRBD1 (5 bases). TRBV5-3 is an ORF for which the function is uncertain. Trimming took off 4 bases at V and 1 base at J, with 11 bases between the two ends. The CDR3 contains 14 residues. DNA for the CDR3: TGTGCCAGAAGCCCAGGGACCCGGAACACTGAAGCTTTCTTT. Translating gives CARSPGTRNTEAFF.

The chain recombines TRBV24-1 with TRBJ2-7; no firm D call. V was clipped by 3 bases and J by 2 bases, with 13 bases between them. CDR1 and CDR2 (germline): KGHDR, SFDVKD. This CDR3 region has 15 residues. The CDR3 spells CATSDPRTLPYEQYF. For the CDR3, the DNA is TGTGCCACCAGTGATCCTCGTACACTTCCCTACGAGCAGTACTTC.

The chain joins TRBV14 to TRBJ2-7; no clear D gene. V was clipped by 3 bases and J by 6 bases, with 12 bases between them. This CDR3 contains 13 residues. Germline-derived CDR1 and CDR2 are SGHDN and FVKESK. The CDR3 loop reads CASSQFGRGEQYF. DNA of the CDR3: TGTGCCAGCAGCCAGTTCGGTCGCGGCGAGCAGTACTTC.

The CDR3 loop is CASSIVALEARLIWANVLTF. The CDR3 DNA reads as TGTGCCAGTAGTATAGTGGCCCTCGAAGCCCGTCTAATCTGGGCCAACGTCCTGACTTTC. This chain links TRBV19 with TRBJ2-6; D remains unclear. The CDR3 sequence is 20 residues long. Between the trimmed V and J ends, which lost 1 base and 5 bases, there was a span of 24 bases. Germline lookup yields CDR1 LNHDA and CDR2 SQIVND (reference sequence).

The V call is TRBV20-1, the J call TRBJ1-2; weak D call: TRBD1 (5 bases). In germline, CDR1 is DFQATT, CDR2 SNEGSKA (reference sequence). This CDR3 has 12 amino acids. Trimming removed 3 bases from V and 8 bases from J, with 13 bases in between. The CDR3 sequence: CSASHPREGYTF. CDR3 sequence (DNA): TGCAGTGCTAGTCATCCCAGGGAGGGCTACACCTTC.

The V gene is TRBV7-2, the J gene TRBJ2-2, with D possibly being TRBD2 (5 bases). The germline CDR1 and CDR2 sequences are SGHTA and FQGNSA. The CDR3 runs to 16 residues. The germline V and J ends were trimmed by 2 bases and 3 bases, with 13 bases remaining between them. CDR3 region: CASSLYDYPDTGELFF. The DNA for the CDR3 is TGTGCCAGCAGCTTATACGACTACCCGGACACCGGGGAGCTGTTTTTT.

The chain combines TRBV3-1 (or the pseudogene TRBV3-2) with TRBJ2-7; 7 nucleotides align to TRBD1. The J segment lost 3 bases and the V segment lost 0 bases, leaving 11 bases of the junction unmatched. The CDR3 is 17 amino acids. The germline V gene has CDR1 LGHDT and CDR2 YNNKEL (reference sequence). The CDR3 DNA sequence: TGTGCCAGCAGCCAAGAGGTGGGGACAGATAGAATCTACGAGCAGTACTTC. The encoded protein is CASSQEVGTDRIYEQYF.

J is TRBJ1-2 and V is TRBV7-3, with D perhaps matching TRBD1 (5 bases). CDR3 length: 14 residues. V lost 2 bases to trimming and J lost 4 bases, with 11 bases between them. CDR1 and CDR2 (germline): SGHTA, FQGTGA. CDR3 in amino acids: CASSLDGTVYGYTF. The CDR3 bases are TGTGCCAGCAGCTTAGACGGGACGGTCTATGGCTACACCTTC.

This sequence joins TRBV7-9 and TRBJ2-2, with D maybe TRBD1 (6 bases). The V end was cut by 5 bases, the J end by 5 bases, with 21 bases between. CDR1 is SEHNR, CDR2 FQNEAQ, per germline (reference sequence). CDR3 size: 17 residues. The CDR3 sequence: CASSPSGHEIVTGELFF. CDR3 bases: TGTGCCAGCAGCCCCTCGGGACACGAGATAGTTACCGGGGAGCTGTTTTTT.

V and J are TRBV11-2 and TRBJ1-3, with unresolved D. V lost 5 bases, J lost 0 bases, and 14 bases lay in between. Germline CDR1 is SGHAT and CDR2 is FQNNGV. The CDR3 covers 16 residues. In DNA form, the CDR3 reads TGTGCCAGCAGCCCTCCTTCGGGGAGCTCTGGAAACACCATATATTTT. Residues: CASSPPSGSSGNTIYF.

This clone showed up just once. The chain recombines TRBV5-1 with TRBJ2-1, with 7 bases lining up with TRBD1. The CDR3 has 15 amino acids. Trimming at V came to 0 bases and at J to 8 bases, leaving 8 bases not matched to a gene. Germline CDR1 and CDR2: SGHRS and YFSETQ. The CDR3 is CASSLAVTGFDEQFF. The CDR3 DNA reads TGCGCCAGCAGCTTGGCTGTGACAGGGTTTGATGAGCAGTTCTTC.

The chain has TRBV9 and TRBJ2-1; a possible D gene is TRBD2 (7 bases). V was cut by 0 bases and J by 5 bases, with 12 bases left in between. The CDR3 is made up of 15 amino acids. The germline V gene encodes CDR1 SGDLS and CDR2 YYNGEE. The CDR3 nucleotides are TGTGCCAGCAGCGTAGCCGGGGGGCCTAACAATGAGCAGTTCTTC. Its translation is CASSVAGGPNNEQFF.

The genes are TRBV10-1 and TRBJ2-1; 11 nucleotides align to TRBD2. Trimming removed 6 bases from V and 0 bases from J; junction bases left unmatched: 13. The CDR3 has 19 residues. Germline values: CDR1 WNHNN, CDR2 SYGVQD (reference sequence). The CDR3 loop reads CASSEVSGGDLSSYNEQFF. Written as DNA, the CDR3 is TGCGCCAGCAGCGAGGTTAGCGGGGGGGATCTTAGCTCCTACAATGAGCAGTTCTTC.

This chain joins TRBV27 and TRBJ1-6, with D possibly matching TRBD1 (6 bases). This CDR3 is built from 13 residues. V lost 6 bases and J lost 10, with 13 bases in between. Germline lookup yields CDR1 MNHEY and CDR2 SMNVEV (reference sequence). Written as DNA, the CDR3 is TGTGCCAGCAGACTGACCCAGGGGTCACCCCTCCACTTT. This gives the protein CASRLTQGSPLHF.